Below, one T cell receptor beta chain is given with its context. In the same sample, other DNA sequences code for this CDR3. Deep level was the assay's run setting. The protocol was immunoSEQ multiplex PCR, while the TCRdb copy is restricted to in-frame clones and leaves out a portion. In the table there are about 580,000 clones, 95% to 98% of which are singletons. The record originates from a study of shared clonotypes between healthy human individuals. Looking at the study overall: Researchers assigned three CD4 naive, three CD4 memory, two CD8 naive and one CD8 memory plate to each donor.

Naive CD8 populations comprised CD45RO-negative cells positively selected for CCR7, excluding terminally differentiated effector memory CD45RA+ cells. Germline CDR1 SGHDT, CDR2 YYEEEE. This CDR3 region has 12 residues. V shed 1 base and J shed 1 base, with 3 bases lying between them. The chain joins TRBV5-6 to TRBJ2-7; D unresolved. The specimen was naive CD8+ T cells sorted from blood. This clonotype was sampled from a man aged 25-45 years in good health. The CDR3 sequence is CASSLQSYEQYF. CDR3 nucleotide sequence: TGTGCCAGCAGCTTGCAGTCCTACGAGCAGTACTTC.